The 19 T cell receptor beta chains given below trace back to one sample, sequenced in a study of beta chain features in type 1 diabetes (dated by TCRdb to 2017 to 2018). Broad study findings and their caveats: In all four CD4+ subsets, TCRB CDR3 length was moderately but significantly shorter in type 1 diabetes patients.

Antigen specificity for these receptors is unknown. The library relied on the immunoSEQ multiplex PCR assay. All of the isolated RNA was reverse transcribed with the High Capacity cDNA Reverse Transcription Kit, so expressed TCRB transcripts were sequenced. TCRdb holds this immuneACCESS table with in-frame rearrangements only. Some clones are missing; in checked studies, unresolved V genes explain under half, and the rest has no known cause. Within this sample are 300,000 to 400,000 clones, with around 9.6% of them counted one time only. The ten top clones hold 0.6% of the sample. Sequenced material: central memory CD4+ T cells from blood. These receptors were collected from a man aged 25-45 years with type 1 diabetes.

J is TRBJ1-1 and V is TRBV28; D ambiguous. The CDR3 spans 15 residues. Looked up from germline, CDR1 is MDHEN and CDR2 is SYDVKM. The V end was cut by 2 bases, the J end by 1 base, with 11 bases between. The CDR3 here is CASSLGGRRNTEAFF. The CDR3 DNA follows: TGTGCCAGCAGTTTAGGAGGGAGGAGGAACACTGAAGCTTTCTTT. The whole variable domain, filled in from reference TRBV28 and TRBJ1-1, reads DVKVTQSSRYLVKRTGEKVFLECVQDMDHENMFWYRQDPGLGLRLIYFSYDVKMKEKGDIPEGYSVSREKKERFSLILESASTNQTSMYLCASSLGGRRNTEAFFGQGTRLTVV.

V gene TRBV19 combines with J gene TRBJ2-6; tentative D call: TRBD2 (6 bases). The V end lost 0 bases, the J end lost 2 bases, and 11 bases lay between the germline ends. The CDR3 consists of 17 residues. Germline assignment: CDR1 LNHDA and CDR2 SQIVND (reference sequence). CDR3 residues: CASSIDVGGTGANVLTF. Written as DNA, the CDR3 is TGTGCCAGTAGTATAGACGTTGGAGGGACTGGGGCCAACGTCCTGACTTTC.

This clone has just a few counts. The chain links TRBV7-2 to TRBJ1-1; 9 positions match TRBD1. The germline V gene has CDR1 SGHTA and CDR2 FQGNSA. This CDR3 has 16 amino acids. The J segment lost 4 bases and the V segment lost 4 bases, leaving 10 bases of the junction unmatched. The CDR3, as DNA: TGTGCCAGCAGCTATAAGACAGGGGGTTTTGGCACTGAAGCTTTCTTT. It is translated as CASSYKTGGFGTEAFF.

Here the CDR3 reads CSVGFIGAEQFF. In DNA form, the CDR3 reads TGCAGCGTTGGCTTTATCGGGGCTGAGCAGTTCTTC. The chain employs TRBV29-1 and TRBJ2-1; possibly TRBD1 or TRBD2 for D (5 bases each). This CDR3 is 12 amino acids long. V was shortened by 4 bases and J by 9 bases, with 13 bases between the two germline ends. The germline V gene has CDR1 SQVTM and CDR2 ANQGSEA.

The chain couples TRBV7-3 to TRBJ2-5, with D tentatively TRBD2 (5 bases). Germline assignment: CDR1 SGHTA and CDR2 FQGTGA. The CDR3 is 14 amino acids. The V and J ends lost 0 bases and 5 bases respectively, with 10 bases between them. In nucleotides, the CDR3 is TGTGCCAGCAGCTTAACTAGCGAGAGGGAGACCCAGTACTTC. Protein product: CASSLTSERETQYF.

The J gene is TRBJ2-7, the V gene TRBV5-8; D is possibly TRBD1 (6 bases). The V gene lost 5 bases and the J gene lost 2 bases, with 14 bases spanning the gap. Germline V gene sequence: CDR1 SGHTS, CDR2 YDEGEE. The CDR3 spans 14 residues. CDR3 bases: TGTGCCAGCAGGAACCGGGACACGACCTACGAGCAGTACTTC. As protein: CASRNRDTTYEQYF. The full variable domain, with the rest looked up from reference TRBV5-8 and TRBJ2-7, is EAGVTQSPTHLIKTRGQQATLRCSPISGHTSVYWYQQALGLGLQFLLWYDEGEERNRGNFPPRFSGRQFPNYSSELNVNALELEDSALYLCASRNRDTTYEQYFGPGTRLTVT.

The table lists this clone with many counts. The rearrangement uses TRBV28 and TRBJ2-1; perhaps TRBD2 as D (5 bases). Germline assignment: CDR1 MDHEN and CDR2 SYDVKM. V was clipped by 4 bases and J by 8 bases, with 9 bases between them. The CDR3 consists of 12 residues. CDR3 protein: CASSSGIDEQFF. The CDR3 DNA sequence: TGTGCCAGCAGTTCCGGGATTGATGAGCAGTTCTTC.

The CDR3 DNA reads as TGTGCCAGCTCACCCGACCAGTTAAGCGGGGAGACCCAGTACTTC. It translates to CASSPDQLSGETQYF. The chain carries TRBV18 and TRBJ2-5, with D possibly being TRBD2 (6 bases). V gave up 3 bases and J gave up 5 bases, with 16 bases separating them. Germline V CDR1 and CDR2: KGHSH, LQKENI. CDR3 length: 15 residues.

This clone was seen a few times. The chain links TRBV5-4 to TRBJ1-1, with 8 nucleotides matching TRBD1. The CDR3 sequence is 15 residues long. Germline values: CDR1 SGHNT, CDR2 YYREEE (reference sequence). The V and J ends lost 4 bases and 5 bases, in that order; junction bases with no gene match: 10. The chain's CDR3 is CASSPEWTGRTEAFF. The CDR3 DNA sequence: TGTGCCAGCAGCCCCGAATGGACAGGGAGGACTGAAGCTTTCTTT.

The rearrangement joins TRBV7-9 to TRBJ2-7; possible D gene TRBD1, 5 bases. In germline, CDR1 is SEHNR, CDR2 FQNEAQ (reference sequence). The CDR3 extends over 13 amino acids. V dropped 5 bases and J dropped 6 bases, with 14 bases sitting between them. This chain's CDR3 is CASSINRRGEQYF. CDR3 nucleotides: TGTGCCAGCAGCATAAACAGAAGGGGCGAGCAGTACTTC.

This clone has a count of ten or more. V gene TRBV29-1 combines with J gene TRBJ2-3; D is ambiguous. V was pared by 8 bases and J by 2 bases, with 11 bases between. CDR3 size: 12 residues. Per germline, CDR1 SQVTM and CDR2 ANQGSEA. CDR3 bases: TGCAGCTCCTCTTTGTCCACAGATACGCAGTATTTT. It codes for CSSSLSTDTQYF.

The chain recombines TRBV11-2 with TRBJ2-5, with TRBD2 matching 9 bases. CDR3 size: 15 residues. Germline V gives CDR1 SGHAT, CDR2 FQNNGV. V was clipped by 6 bases and J by 7 bases; unmatched bases: 12. The CDR3 sequence: CASRQGGATSGTQYF. The CDR3 region has the DNA TGTGCCAGCAGGCAAGGGGGCGCGACTAGCGGGACCCAGTACTTC.

The genes are TRBV28 and TRBJ1-5; D unclear. The germline gives CDR1 MDHEN, CDR2 SYDVKM. CDR3 length equals 13 residues. V was pared by 3 bases and J by 11 bases, with 14 bases between. As DNA, the CDR3 is TGTGCCAGCAGTTTGGTTCAGGAGCAAGCCCAGCATTTT. Encoded protein: CASSLVQEQAQHF.

The rearrangement joins TRBV6-1 to TRBJ1-2; possible D gene TRBD1, 5 bases. The CDR3 spans 10 residues. V lost 6 bases, J lost 7 bases, and 6 bases lay in between. The germline V gene has CDR1 MNHNS and CDR2 SASEGT. CDR3 in DNA: TGTGCCAGCAGGACAGTTGGCTACACCTTC. It translates to CASRTVGYTF.

CDR3: CASSLMSVRQPTGELFF. As DNA, the CDR3 is TGTGCCAGCAGCTTAATGTCTGTTCGGCAGCCCACCGGGGAGCTGTTTTTT. The V call is TRBV7-3, the J call TRBJ2-2; D remains ambiguous. Deletions cut 1 base from V and 4 bases from J, with 16 bases between. The germline gives CDR1 SGHTA, CDR2 FQGTGA. This CDR3 is 17 amino acids long.

The chain couples TRBV20-1 to TRBJ1-2; D unclear. Deletions cut 3 bases from V and 2 bases from J, with 4 bases between. Germline values: CDR1 DFQATT, CDR2 SNEGSKA (reference sequence). The CDR3 has 11 amino acids. The CDR3 here is CSASGNYGYTF. The CDR3, as DNA: TGCAGTGCTAGTGGGAACTATGGCTACACCTTC.

The chain links TRBV7-9 to TRBJ1-1; D is unresolved. Trimming removed 1 base at V and 0 bases at J, with 6 bases between. Germline-derived CDR1 and CDR2 are SEHNR and FQNEAQ (reference sequence). CDR3 length equals 14 residues. CDR3 DNA: TGTGCCAGCAGCTTAGGACGGATGAACACTGAAGCTTTCTTT. This codes for CASSLGRMNTEAFF.

V gene TRBV27 combines with J gene TRBJ1-1; no firm D call. Germline V lookup: CDR1 MNHEY, CDR2 SMNVEV (reference sequence). V lost 0 bases and J lost 3, with 11 bases in between. The CDR3 has 15 amino acids. For the CDR3, the DNA is TGTGCCAGCAGTTTATCGACCTCCCCCGACACTGAAGCTTTCTTT. Its translation is CASSLSTSPDTEAFF.

V gene TRBV7-2 combines with J gene TRBJ2-1; 8 nucleotides match TRBD2. CDR1 and CDR2 (germline): SGHTA, FQGNSA. This CDR3 is 16 amino acids long. Unmatched junction bases numbered 8, after V lost 4 bases and J lost 3 bases. The chain's CDR3 is CASSWTSSPLYNEQFF. Written as DNA, the CDR3 is TGTGCCAGCAGCTGGACTAGCAGCCCTCTCTACAATGAGCAGTTCTTC. Full variable domain (outside the CDR3, taken from reference TRBV7-2 and TRBJ2-1): GAGVSQSPSNKVTEKGKDVELRCDPISGHTALYWYRQSLGQGLEFLIYFQGNSAPDKSGLPSDRFSAERTGGSVSTLTIQRTQQEDSAVYLCASSWTSSPLYNEQFFGPGTRLTVL.